This T cell receptor beta chain was obtained from a study of CD8 T cells in Susac syndrome. It was with random hexamers that roughly 0.5 to 1 ug RNA was reverse transcribed. Via MiXCR, TCRdb re-called the immunoSEQ multiplex PCR reads, giving one row per CDR3 protein. The sample has 150,000 to 160,000 distinct CDR3 sequences, approximately 95% seen once. Trimming shortened V by 1 base and J by 7 bases, and 10 bases separated the two germline ends. Germline assignment: CDR1 SGHDN and CDR2 FVKESK. The CDR3 length is 14 residues. This TCR was recovered from a human donor with Susac syndrome. This chain uses TRBV14 with TRBJ2-2, with D uncertain. Sequencing input: CD4+ T cells from PBMCs. CDR3 bases: TGTGCCAGCAGCCAAGTCCTTCCCCTCGGGGAGCTGTTTTTT. Residues: CASSQVLPLGELFF.